This T cell receptor (beta chain) was observed in a study of OX40 agonist ivuxolimab in advanced cancers. Across the whole study: Participants, approximately 80% male, averaged roughly 60 years of age, ranging from 23 to 79.

V lost 5 bases to trimming and J lost 0 bases; unmatched junction nucleotides: 11. The length of the CDR3 is 19 residues. CDR1 and CDR2 from the germline V gene are SGDLS and YYNGEE. Some clones are missing from TCRdb's copy, which holds only in-frame ones; the method was immunoSEQ multiplex PCR. Counted here are some 16,000 clones, roughly 71% occurring once; the ten biggest clones make up roughly 12%. This clone showed up just a few times. The chain links TRBV9 to TRBJ2-1, with 13 bases matching TRBD2. This receptor was obtained from an adult with an advanced solid tumor such as melanoma, head and neck, liver or kidney cancer. This material consisted of CD4+ or CD8+ T cells sorted from blood, taken in a trial of the OX40 agonist ivuxolimab. CDR3 DNA sequence: TGTGCCAGCAGTCCTCGGACTAGCGGGGGACATAGCTCCTACAATGAGCAGTTCTTC. This encodes CASSPRTSGGHSSYNEQFF.